These 26 T cell receptor beta chains came from one sample sequenced in a study of identical twins. A single record per CDR3 protein comes from TCRdb applying MiXCR to the 5' RACE reads. This sample yields 1.5 million to 2 million distinct CDR3 sequences, of which roughly 35% are seen a single time; around 0.3% belongs to the top ten. The sequencing input was cord blood. Receptors originate from a newborn girl in good health.

The chain couples TRBV3-1 to TRBJ1-4, with 8 bases identical to TRBD1. This CDR3 spans 15 amino acids. The germline V gene has CDR1 LGHDT and CDR2 YNNKEL (reference sequence). The V segment lost 0 bases and the J segment 7 bases; nucleotides outside the gene matches: 4. CDR3 loop: CASSQEGQGGEKLFF. CDR3 nucleotides: TGTGCCAGCAGCCAAGAAGGACAGGGAGGTGAAAAACTGTTTTTT.

J is TRBJ2-2 and V is TRBV3-1; TRBD2 matches at 11 bases. Germline trimming cut 0 bases from V and 4 bases from J; bases unmatched to any gene: 1. Germline V gives CDR1 LGHDT, CDR2 YNNKEL (reference sequence). The CDR3 covers 16 residues. The CDR3, as DNA: TGTGCCAGCAGCCAAGATCTAGCGGGGGGCACCGGGGAGCTGTTTTTT. It codes for CASSQDLAGGTGELFF.

The rearrangement uses TRBV20-1 and TRBJ2-3; 7 nucleotides agree with TRBD2. V lost 1 base to trimming and J lost 2 bases; unmatched junction nucleotides: 9. CDR1 is DFQATT, CDR2 SNEGSKA, per germline (reference sequence). The CDR3 consists of 16 residues. The chain's CDR3 is CSARGSREGITDTQYF. The DNA for the CDR3 is TGCAGTGCTAGAGGGTCGAGGGAGGGCATCACAGATACGCAGTATTTT.

Many counts were recorded for this clonotype. V usage is TRBV12-3 or TRBV12-4 and J usage is TRBJ2-1; D perhaps matches TRBD1 (5 bases). With 6 bases removed from V and 4 bases from J, the gap between germline ends came to 7 bases. This CDR3 spans 12 amino acids. The DNA for the CDR3 is TGTGCCAGCAGGGCAGGGTACAATGAGCAGTTCTTC. Protein product: CASRAGYNEQFF.

Remarks on this clonotype: One end of the junction fails to match germline, which may point to a read error. V gene TRBV12-3 or TRBV12-4 combines with J gene TRBJ2-3; D ambiguous. The CDR3 length is 11 residues. In DNA form, the CDR3 reads TGTGCCAGTTATGGCACAGATATGCAGTATTTT. It codes for CASYGTDMQYF.

CDR3 sequence reads: CAISESSGAYGYTF. The CDR3 DNA sequence: TGTGCCATCAGTGAGTCTTCAGGGGCCTATGGCTACACCTTC. The J gene is TRBJ1-2, the V gene TRBV10-3; D perhaps matches TRBD1 (6 bases). Germline-derived CDR1 and CDR2 are ENHRY and SYGVKD. Between the trimmed V and J ends, which lost 0 bases and 4 bases, there was a span of 9 bases. This CDR3 region has 14 residues.

The rearrangement joins TRBV5-1 to TRBJ2-1; 9 nucleotides agree with TRBD2. TRBJ2-7 matches the DNA end more closely, so the J call is doubtful. Germline CDR1 SGHRS, CDR2 YFSETQ. The CDR3 has 16 residues. The CDR3 region is CASSLVPAGGRNEQYF. The DNA of the CDR3 is TGCGCCAGCAGCTTGGTTCCAGCGGGAGGCCGAAATGAGCAGTACTTC.

This clonotype was seen a few times. CDR3: CASSLDSGSTLYNEQFF. Written as DNA, the CDR3 is TGTGCCAGCAGCTTGGATAGCGGGAGTACCCTCTACAATGAGCAGTTCTTC. The V gene is TRBV7-6, the J gene TRBJ2-1; 9 bases line up with TRBD2. Looked up from germline, CDR1 is SGHVS and CDR2 is FNYEAQ. The CDR3 is made up of 17 amino acids. J lost 3 bases, V lost 3 bases, and 9 bases had no gene match.

The J gene is TRBJ2-3, the V gene TRBV2; D may be TRBD2 (6 bases). Germline V lookup: CDR1 SNHLY, CDR2 FYNNEI. CDR3 size: 13 residues. V shed 8 bases and J shed 2 bases, with 11 bases lying between them. CDR3 bases: TGTGCCAGCCCGGGACTCCCCACAGATACGCAGTATTTT. Translation: CASPGLPTDTQYF.

The chain employs TRBV4-1 and TRBJ1-2; 9 nucleotides match TRBD1. V lost 2 bases and J lost 4; bases outside the gene matches: 5. CDR1 is MGHRA, CDR2 YSYEKL, per germline. This CDR3 has 15 residues. CDR3 nucleotide sequence: TGCGCCAGCAGCCAATTATGGACAGGGGTCTATGGCTACACCTTC. Translated: CASSQLWTGVYGYTF.

The V call is TRBV12-3 or TRBV12-4, the J call TRBJ2-3; D might be TRBD1 (6 bases). Trimming left V 3 bases short and J 4 bases short, with 14 bases between. The CDR3 sequence is 15 residues long. This CDR3 is CASSFQGPGSDTQYF. Written as DNA, the CDR3 is TGTGCCAGCAGTTTTCAGGGGCCGGGTTCAGATACGCAGTATTTT.

This chain connects TRBV7-6 to TRBJ2-1; no clear D. There are 14 residues in the CDR3. The V gene's germline CDR1 is SGHVS and CDR2 FNYEAQ. V was cut by 3 bases and J by 9 bases, with 15 bases left in between. The chain's CDR3 is CASSLGINAGEQFF. In nucleotides, the CDR3 is TGTGCCAGCAGCTTGGGGATTAACGCCGGTGAGCAGTTCTTC.

The sample holds a few counts of this clonotype. The chain has TRBV6-5 and TRBJ2-3; 9 nucleotides align to TRBD1. The CDR3 sequence is 15 residues long. Germline values: CDR1 MNHEY, CDR2 SVGAGI. Trimming took 7 bases from V and 4 from J; bases not matched to a gene: 9. The CDR3 here is CASTTRTGAADTQYF. CDR3 DNA sequence: TGTGCCAGCACAACCAGGACAGGGGCAGCAGATACGCAGTATTTT.

The rearrangement uses TRBV4-2 and TRBJ2-2, with D possibly being TRBD1 (6 bases). Germline lookup yields CDR1 LGHNA and CDR2 YNFKEQ. V was pared by 3 bases and J by 1 base, with 9 bases between. This CDR3 contains 15 residues. CDR3 in amino acids: CASSQADRNTGELFF. The CDR3 nucleotides read TGTGCCAGCAGCCAGGCGGACAGGAACACCGGGGAGCTGTTTTTT.

This clonotype was detected a few times. The chain recombines TRBV20-1 with TRBJ2-1; the D is unclear. CDR3 length equals 11 residues. V was shortened by 3 bases and J by 8 bases, with 8 bases between the two germline ends. The germline CDR1 and CDR2 sequences are DFQATT and SNEGSKA (reference sequence). The CDR3 here is CSARSAHEQFF. The CDR3 DNA follows: TGCAGTGCTAGGTCGGCACATGAGCAGTTCTTC.

V and J are TRBV6-5 and TRBJ1-1; D is unresolved. The CDR3 is 13 residues long. The germline V gene has CDR1 MNHEY and CDR2 SVGAGI. Deletions cut 0 bases from V and 9 bases from J, with 11 bases between. CDR3 loop: CASSYSRISKAFF. In DNA form, the CDR3 reads TGTGCCAGCAGTTACTCCCGGATCTCTAAAGCTTTCTTT.

The CDR3 loop is CASSLGPHVRGYNSPLHF. The CDR3 DNA reads TGTGCCAGCAGTTTGGGTCCCCATGTCAGGGGCTATAATTCACCCCTCCACTTT. The chain recombines TRBV12-3 or TRBV12-4 with TRBJ1-6; perhaps TRBD1 as D (6 bases). V was pared by 3 bases and J by 3 bases, with 18 bases between. This CDR3 contains 18 residues.

The chain links TRBV30 to TRBJ1-6; D remains unclear. Trimming removed 1 base from V and 9 bases from J, with 13 bases in between. The germline V gene has CDR1 GTSNPN and CDR2 SVGIG (reference sequence). The CDR3 length is 14 residues. CDR3: CAWSAITLGSPLHF. The CDR3 DNA reads TGTGCCTGGAGTGCCATCACCCTAGGTTCACCCCTCCACTTT.

This clonotype was observed a single time. This chain joins TRBV30 and TRBJ2-3, with D possibly matching TRBD2 (5 bases). This CDR3 has 12 amino acids. The ends were cut back, 5 bases at V and 3 bases at J, with 9 bases in the middle. Looked up from germline, CDR1 is GTSNPN and CDR2 is SVGIG (reference sequence). The CDR3 reads CAWSLATDTQYF. Here the CDR3 DNA reads TGTGCCTGGTCCCTAGCTACAGATACGCAGTATTTT.

The rearrangement links TRBV27 to TRBJ2-2, with D hard to call. Germline assignment: CDR1 MNHEY and CDR2 SMNVEV (reference sequence). Trimming removed 5 bases from V and 5 bases from J, with 9 bases in between. The CDR3 has 13 residues. The DNA for the CDR3 is TGTGCCAGCAGTATTGGTAGGACCGGGGAGCTGTTTTTT. Encoded protein: CASSIGRTGELFF.

At least ten counts were recorded for this clonotype. The chain uses TRBV12-3 or TRBV12-4 and TRBJ1-4; D gene uncertain. The CDR3 totals 13 residues. V shed 4 bases and J shed 7 bases, with 10 bases lying between them. CDR3 sequence reads: CASSWTWSEKLFF. The CDR3 DNA follows: TGTGCCAGCAGTTGGACGTGGAGTGAAAAACTGTTTTTT.

V and J are TRBV3-1 and TRBJ2-5, with 12 nucleotides matching TRBD2. Germline lookup yields CDR1 LGHDT and CDR2 YNNKEL (reference sequence). After removal of 2 bases from V and 4 bases from J, the junction contained 8 bases not matched to a gene. CDR3 length equals 17 residues. The CDR3 reads CASSQRASGRESETQYF. The CDR3 bases are TGTGCCAGCAGCCAACGGGCTAGCGGGAGGGAATCAGAGACCCAGTACTTC.

This clonotype was detected a few times. The rearrangement joins TRBV24-1 to TRBJ2-1, with 9 positions matching TRBD2. The junction had 9 bases not matched to a gene; V was cut back by 6 bases and J by 7 bases. This CDR3 region has 15 residues. CDR1 and CDR2 (germline): KGHDR, SFDVKD. In DNA form, the CDR3 reads TGTGCCACCAGTAACTTAGCGGGAGCAAGGAATGAGCAGTTCTTC. Protein: CATSNLAGARNEQFF.

The chain joins TRBV4-1 to TRBJ1-6, with D maybe TRBD1 (6 bases). CDR3 length: 19 amino acids. V lost 11 bases and J lost 7, with 33 bases in between. CDR1 MGHRA and CDR2 YSYEKL come from the germline V gene. Here the CDR3 reads CAVRPKGLSVRGRNSPLHF. CDR3 nucleotide sequence: TGCGCCGTCAGACCCAAAGGACTCTCCGTTCGGGGGCGGAATTCACCCCTCCACTTT.

This clonotype was found a few times. The junction departs from germline at one end; a sequencing error may be responsible. The chain joins TRBV30 to TRBJ2-1; TRBD2 matches 10 bases. The germline gives CDR1 GTSNPN, CDR2 SVGIG (reference sequence). This CDR3 has 16 amino acids. The CDR3 nucleotides are TGTGCCTGGAGTGATCTACCGGGACTAGCGTCCAATCAGCAGTTCTTC. Translating gives CAWSDLPGLASNQQFF. The entire variable domain, with the rest obtained from reference TRBV30 and TRBJ2-1, is as follows: SQTIHQWPATLVQPVGSPLSLECTVEGTSNPNLYWYRQAAGRGLQLLFYSVGIGQISSEVPQNLSASRPQDRQFILSSKKLLLSDSGFYLCAWSDLPGLASNQQFFGPGTRLTVL.

J is TRBJ2-7 and V is TRBV28; TRBD2 matches 8 bases. J was trimmed by 9 bases and V by 7 bases; bases with no gene match: 26. Germline V gene sequence: CDR1 MDHEN, CDR2 SYDVKM. The CDR3 has 18 amino acids. CDR3 protein: CASNSNLRGGRGTGGQYF. DNA of the CDR3: TGTGCCAGCAACTCTAATCTCCGGGGGGGGCGCGGTACGGGCGGGCAGTACTTC. The full variable domain, with the rest looked up from reference TRBV28 and TRBJ2-7, is DVKVTQSSRYLVKRTGEKVFLECVQDMDHENMFWYRQDPGLGLRLIYFSYDVKMKEKGDIPEGYSVSREKKERFSLILESASTNQTSMYLCASNSNLRGGRGTGGQYFGPGTRLTVT.